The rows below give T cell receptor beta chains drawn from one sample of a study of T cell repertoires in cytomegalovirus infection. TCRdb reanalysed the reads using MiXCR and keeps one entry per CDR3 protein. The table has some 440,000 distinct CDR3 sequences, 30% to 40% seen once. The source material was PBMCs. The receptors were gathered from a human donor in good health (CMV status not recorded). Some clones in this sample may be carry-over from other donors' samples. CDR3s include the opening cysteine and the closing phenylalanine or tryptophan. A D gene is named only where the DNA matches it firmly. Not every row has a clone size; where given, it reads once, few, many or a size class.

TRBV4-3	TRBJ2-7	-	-	TGCGCCAGCAGCCAGGAACGTTCCCCCCTGGAGTACTTC	CASSQERSPLEYF
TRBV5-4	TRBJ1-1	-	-	TGTGCCAGCAGCTTGTCCGCGGGAACGGCTTTCTTT	CASSLSAGTAFF
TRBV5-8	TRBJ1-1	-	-	TGTGCCAGCAGCGTATTCAGGGGAGGATTCACTGAAGCTTTCTTT	CASSVFRGGFTEAFF
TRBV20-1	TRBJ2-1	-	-	TGCAGTGCCGAACTGACAGGCCTTGGTGAGCAGTTCTTC	CSAELTGLGEQFF
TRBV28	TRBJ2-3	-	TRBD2	TGTGCCAGCAGTTTGGTCCCGCGGGGGGGCCGGGGAGATACGCAGTATTTT	CASSLVPRGGRGDTQYF
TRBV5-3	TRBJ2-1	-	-	TGTGCCAGCAGCTTTAGTATTGAGCAGTTCTTC	CASSFSIEQFF
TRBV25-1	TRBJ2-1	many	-	TGTGCCAGCAGTGGTTCCCAATTGAACAATGAGCAGTTCTTC	CASSGSQLNNEQFF
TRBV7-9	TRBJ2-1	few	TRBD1	TGTGCCAGCAGCTTACGGGACAGTCACAATGAGCAGTTCTTC	CASSLRDSHNEQFF
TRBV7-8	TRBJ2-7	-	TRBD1	TGTGCCAGCAGCGTCGGACAGGCAGATCTCTACGAGCAGTACTTC	CASSVGQADLYEQYF
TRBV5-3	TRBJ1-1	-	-	TGTGCCAGCCGCACCAGAGGGCAGGAGAACACTGAAGCTTTCTTT	CASRTRGQENTEAFF
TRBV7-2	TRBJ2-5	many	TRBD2	TGTGCCAGCAGCTTTTGGCGGGGGGGCCGGGAGACCCAGTACTTC	CASSFWRGGRETQYF
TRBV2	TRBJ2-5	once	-	TGTGCCAGCAGTCCTGGAACGTTGATGGAGACCCAGTACTTC	CASSPGTLMETQYF
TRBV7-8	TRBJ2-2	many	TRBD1	TGTGCCAGCAGCCGGGGACAGGGGGGGAGCACCGGGGAGCTGTTTTTT	CASSRGQGGSTGELFF
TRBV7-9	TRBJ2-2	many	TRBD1	TGTGCCAGCAGCTCTGGGACAGGGCAGAACACCGGGGAGCTGTTTTTT	CASSSGTGQNTGELFF
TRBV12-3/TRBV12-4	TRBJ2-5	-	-	TGTGCCAGCAGTTCTTCAGGGGGGTTTGAAGAGACCCAGTACTTC	CASSSSGGFEETQYF
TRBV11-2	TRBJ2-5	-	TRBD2	TGTGACAGCAGCTCTAGCGGGGGGGCAGGAGAGACCCAGTACTTC	CDSSSSGGAGETQYF
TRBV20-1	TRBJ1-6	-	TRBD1	TGCAGTGCCGCGGTAGGGGACAGCCTCCCACCTTATAATTCACCCCTCCACTTT	CSAAVGDSLPPYNSPLHF
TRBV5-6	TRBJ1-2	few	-	TGTGCCAGCAGCTTGGAGGGGGAATTTTCTCTGGGGCATGGCTACACCTTC	CASSLEGEFSLGHGYTF
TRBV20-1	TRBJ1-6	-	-	TGCAGTGCTAGAGACCTAGGGAACGCGGGGGATTCACCCCTCCACTTT	CSARDLGNAGDSPLHF
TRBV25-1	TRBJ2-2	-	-	TGTGCCAGCGAGCCCAAGTGGATCGGGGAGCTGTTTTTT	CASEPKWIGELFF
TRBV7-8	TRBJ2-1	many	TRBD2	TGTGCCAGCAGCTTACCCCCTAGCGGGGGGGCTAGAGATGAGCAGTTCTTC	CASSLPPSGGARDEQFF
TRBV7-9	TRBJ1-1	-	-	TGTGCCAGCAGCTTAGTGTGGGAGACTGAAGCTTTCTTT	CASSLVWETEAFF
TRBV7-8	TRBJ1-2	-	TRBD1	TGTGCCATCATCTCATTCACCGGGACAGCCTATGGCTACACCTTC	CAIISFTGTAYGYTF
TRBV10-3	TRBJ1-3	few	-	TGTGCCATCGGGGGACGGTCTGCTGGAAACACCATATATTTT	CAIGGRSAGNTIYF
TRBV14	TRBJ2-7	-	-	TGTGCCAGCAGCCAAGCTGGGATGTCCTACGAGCAGTACTTC	CASSQAGMSYEQYF
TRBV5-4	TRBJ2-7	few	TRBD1	TGTGCCAGCAGCCATCGCGCGGGACAGGGTTTCCACGAGCAGTACTTC	CASSHRAGQGFHEQYF
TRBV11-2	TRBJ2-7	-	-	TGTGCCAGCAGCTTTAGTGGCGGAATCTCCTACGAGCAGTACTTC	CASSFSGGISYEQYF
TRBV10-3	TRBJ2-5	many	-	TGTGCCATCAGTGAGTCCCAGGGGCTCGAAGAGACCCAGTACTTC	CAISESQGLEETQYF
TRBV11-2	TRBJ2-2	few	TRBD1	TGTGCCAGCAGCTTAAGGGGGCCGCACACCGGGGAGCTGTTTTTT	CASSLRGPHTGELFF
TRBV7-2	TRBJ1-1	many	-	TGTGCCAGCAGCCTGGGCACGGGAACGGGTTTCTTT	CASSLGTGTGFF